A single TCR beta chain is shown here with its context. The data were taken from a study of blood T cells in healthy people across ages. This CDR3 region has 16 residues. Germline V gene data show CDR1 as DFQATT and CDR2 as SNEGSKA (reference sequence). V lost 4 bases to trimming and J lost 0 bases, with 16 bases between them. A second 7 to 11 cycle PCR used barcoded and J-beta primers. A single record per CDR3 protein comes from TCRdb applying MiXCR to the 5' RACE reads. The data hold roughly 550,000 distinct CDR3 sequences, with approximately 25% observed a single time. Another study also made use of these data, one on T cells of mothers and their children.

The TCR was taken from a boy between 5 and 17 years old in good health. The chain uses TRBV20-1 and TRBJ2-1, with unresolved D. The specimen sequenced was blood. In DNA form, the CDR3 reads TGCAGTGCTACTCTAGTCCCTATCGCCTCCTACAATGAGCAGTTCTTC. Translation: CSATLVPIASYNEQFF.